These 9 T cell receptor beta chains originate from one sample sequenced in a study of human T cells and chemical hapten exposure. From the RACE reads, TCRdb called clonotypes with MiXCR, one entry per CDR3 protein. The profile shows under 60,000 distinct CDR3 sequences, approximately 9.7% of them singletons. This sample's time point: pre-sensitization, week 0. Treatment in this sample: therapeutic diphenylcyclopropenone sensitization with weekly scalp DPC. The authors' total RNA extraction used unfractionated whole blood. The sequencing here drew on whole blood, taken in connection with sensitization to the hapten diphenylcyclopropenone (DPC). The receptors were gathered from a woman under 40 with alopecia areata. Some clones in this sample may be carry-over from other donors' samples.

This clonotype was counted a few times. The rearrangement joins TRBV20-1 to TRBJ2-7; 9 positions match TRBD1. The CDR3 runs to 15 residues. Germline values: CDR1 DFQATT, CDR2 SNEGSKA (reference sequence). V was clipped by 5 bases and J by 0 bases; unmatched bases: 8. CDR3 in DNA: TGCAGTGCTCGAACAGGGGGCAGAGGCTCCTACGAGCAGTACTTC. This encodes CSARTGGRGSYEQYF.

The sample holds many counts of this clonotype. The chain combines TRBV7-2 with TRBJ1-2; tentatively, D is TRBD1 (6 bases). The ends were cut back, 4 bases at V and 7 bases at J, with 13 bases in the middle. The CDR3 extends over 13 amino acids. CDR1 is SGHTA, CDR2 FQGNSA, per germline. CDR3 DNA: TGTGCCAGCAGCTCCCCCGGGACATCTGGCTACACCTTC. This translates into CASSSPGTSGYTF.

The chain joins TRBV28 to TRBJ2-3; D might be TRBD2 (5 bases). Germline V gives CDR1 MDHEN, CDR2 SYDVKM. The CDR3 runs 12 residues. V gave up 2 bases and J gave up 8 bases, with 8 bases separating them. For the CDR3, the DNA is TGTGCCAGCAGTTTAAGGGCGGGTACGCAGTATTTT. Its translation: CASSLRAGTQYF.

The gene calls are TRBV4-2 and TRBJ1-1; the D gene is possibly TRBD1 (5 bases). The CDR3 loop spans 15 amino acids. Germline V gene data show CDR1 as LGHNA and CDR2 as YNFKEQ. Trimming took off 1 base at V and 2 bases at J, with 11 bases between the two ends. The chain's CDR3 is CASSQAPDRNTEAFF. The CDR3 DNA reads TGTGCCAGCAGCCAAGCCCCCGACAGAAACACTGAAGCTTTCTTT.

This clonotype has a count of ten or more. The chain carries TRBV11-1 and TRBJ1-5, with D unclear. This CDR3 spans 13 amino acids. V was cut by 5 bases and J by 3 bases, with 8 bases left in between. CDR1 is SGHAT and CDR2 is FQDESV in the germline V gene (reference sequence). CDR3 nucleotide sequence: TGTGCCAGCAGCGAGGGCTACAATCAGCCCCAGCATTTT. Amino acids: CASSEGYNQPQHF.

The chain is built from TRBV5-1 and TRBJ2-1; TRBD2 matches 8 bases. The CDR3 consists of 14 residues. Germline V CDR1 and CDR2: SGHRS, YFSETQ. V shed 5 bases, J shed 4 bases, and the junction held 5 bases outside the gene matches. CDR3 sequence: CASRLAETYNEQFF. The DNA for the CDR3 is TGCGCCAGCAGACTAGCGGAGACTTACAATGAGCAGTTCTTC.

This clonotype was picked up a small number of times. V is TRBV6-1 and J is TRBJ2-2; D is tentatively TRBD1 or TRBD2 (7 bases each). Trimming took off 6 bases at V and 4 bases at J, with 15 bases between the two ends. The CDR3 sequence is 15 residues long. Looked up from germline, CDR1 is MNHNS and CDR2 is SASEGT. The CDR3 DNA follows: TGTGCCAGCAGAGGGAGGGGGCGAGGCACCGGGGAGCTGTTTTTT. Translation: CASRGRGRGTGELFF.

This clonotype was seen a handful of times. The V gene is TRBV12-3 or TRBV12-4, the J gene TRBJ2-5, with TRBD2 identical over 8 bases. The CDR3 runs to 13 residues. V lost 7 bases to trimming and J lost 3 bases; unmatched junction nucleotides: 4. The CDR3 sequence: CASTGGAEETQYF. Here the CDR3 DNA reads TGTGCCAGCACGGGGGGGGCCGAAGAGACCCAGTACTTC.

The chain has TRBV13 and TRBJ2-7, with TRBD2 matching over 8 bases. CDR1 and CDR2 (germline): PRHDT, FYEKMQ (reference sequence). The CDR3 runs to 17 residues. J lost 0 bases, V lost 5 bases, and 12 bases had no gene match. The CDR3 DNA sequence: TGTGCCAGCAGCACAAAAGATACCGGGGGGGCCTCCTACGAGCAGTACTTC. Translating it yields CASSTKDTGGASYEQYF.